This paragraph reports one TCR beta chain. Assay used: immunoSEQ multiplex PCR; TCRdb lists only in-frame clones, some missing. This sample has tens of thousands of clones, with more than 75% found just once. The data are from a study of blood T cell repertoires in COVID-19. Germline CDR1 SGHDT, CDR2 YYEEEE. V trimming: 9 bases; J trimming: 2 bases; junction bases outside the gene matches: 13. This CDR3 has 15 residues. The sequenced sample consisted of peripheral blood. The TCR originated in a human donor in a cohort sampled during active COVID-19. The chain joins TRBV5-6 to TRBJ2-7, with 8 bases aligning to TRBD2. DNA of the CDR3: TGTGCCACCTCCAAACTCGGGGGGGGAACCTACGAGCAGTACTTC. Its protein is CATSKLGGGTYEQYF. Looking up the rest from reference TRBV5-6 and TRBJ2-7 gives the full variable domain: DAGVTQSPTHLIKTRGQQVTLRCSPKSGHDTVSWYQQALGQGPQFIFQYYEEEERQRGNFPDRFSGHQFPNYSSELNVNALLLGDSALYLCATSKLGGGTYEQYFGPGTRLTVT.